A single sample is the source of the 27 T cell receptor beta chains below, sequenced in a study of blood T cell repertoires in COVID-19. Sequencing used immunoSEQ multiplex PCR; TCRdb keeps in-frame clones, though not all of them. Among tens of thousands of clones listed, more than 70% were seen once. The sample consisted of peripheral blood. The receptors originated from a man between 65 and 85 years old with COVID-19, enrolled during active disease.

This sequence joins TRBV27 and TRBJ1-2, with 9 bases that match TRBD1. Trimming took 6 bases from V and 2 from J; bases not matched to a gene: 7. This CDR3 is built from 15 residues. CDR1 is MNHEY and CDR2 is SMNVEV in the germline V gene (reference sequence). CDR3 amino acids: CASSGTGQMNYGYTF. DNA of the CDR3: TGTGCCAGCAGCGGGACAGGGCAAATGAACTATGGCTACACCTTC.

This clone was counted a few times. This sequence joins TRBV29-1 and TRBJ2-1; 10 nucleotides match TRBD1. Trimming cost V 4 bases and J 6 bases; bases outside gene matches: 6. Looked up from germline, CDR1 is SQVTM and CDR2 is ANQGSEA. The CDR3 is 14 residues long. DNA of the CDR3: TGCAGCGTTGGGTCCCGGACAGGGGGCAATGAGCAGTTCTTC. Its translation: CSVGSRTGGNEQFF.

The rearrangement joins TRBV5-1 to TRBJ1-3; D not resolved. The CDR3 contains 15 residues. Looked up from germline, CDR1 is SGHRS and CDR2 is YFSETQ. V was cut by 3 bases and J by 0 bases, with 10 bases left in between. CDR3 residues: CASSWSSLSGNTIYF. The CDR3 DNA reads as TGCGCCAGCAGCTGGAGTAGCCTCTCTGGAAACACCATATATTTT.

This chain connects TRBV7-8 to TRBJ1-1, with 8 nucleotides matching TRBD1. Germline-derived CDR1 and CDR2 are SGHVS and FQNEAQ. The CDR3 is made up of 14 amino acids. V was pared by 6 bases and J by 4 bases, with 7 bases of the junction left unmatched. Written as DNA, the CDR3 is TGTGCCAGCAGGGACAGGGATCGTGGCACTGAAGCTTTCTTT. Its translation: CASRDRDRGTEAFF.

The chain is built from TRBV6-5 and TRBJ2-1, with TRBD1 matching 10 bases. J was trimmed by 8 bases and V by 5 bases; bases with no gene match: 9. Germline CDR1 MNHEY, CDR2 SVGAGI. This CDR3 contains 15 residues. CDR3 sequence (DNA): TGTGCCAGCAGTCTCCGGGACAGGGGTGTCGATGAGCAGTTCTTC. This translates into CASSLRDRGVDEQFF.

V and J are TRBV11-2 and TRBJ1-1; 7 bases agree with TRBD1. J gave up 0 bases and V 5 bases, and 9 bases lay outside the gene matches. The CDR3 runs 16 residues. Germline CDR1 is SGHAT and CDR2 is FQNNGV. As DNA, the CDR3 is TGTGCCAGCAGCCCATGGCGGGACAGCCTGAACACTGAAGCTTTCTTT. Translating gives CASSPWRDSLNTEAFF.

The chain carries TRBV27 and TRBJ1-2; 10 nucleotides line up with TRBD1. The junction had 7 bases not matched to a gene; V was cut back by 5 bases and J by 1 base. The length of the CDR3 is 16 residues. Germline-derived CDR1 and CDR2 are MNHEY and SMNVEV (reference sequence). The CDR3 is CASSPTGTGVNYGYTF. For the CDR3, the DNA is TGTGCCAGCAGTCCCACCGGGACAGGGGTTAACTATGGCTACACCTTC.

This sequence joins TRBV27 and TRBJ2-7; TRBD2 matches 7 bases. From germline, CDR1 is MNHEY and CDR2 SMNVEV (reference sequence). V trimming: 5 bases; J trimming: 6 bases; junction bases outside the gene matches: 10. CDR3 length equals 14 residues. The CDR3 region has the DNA TGTGCCAGCAGTCTGTCAGGGAGGGCTAGCGAGCAGTACTTC. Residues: CASSLSGRASEQYF.

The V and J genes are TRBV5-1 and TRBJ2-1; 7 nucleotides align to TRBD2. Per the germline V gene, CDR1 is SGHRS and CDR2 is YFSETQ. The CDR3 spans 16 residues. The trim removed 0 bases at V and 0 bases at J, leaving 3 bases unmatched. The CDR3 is CASSLGLAVSYNEQFF. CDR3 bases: TGCGCCAGCAGCTTGGGGCTAGCGGTCTCCTACAATGAGCAGTTCTTC.

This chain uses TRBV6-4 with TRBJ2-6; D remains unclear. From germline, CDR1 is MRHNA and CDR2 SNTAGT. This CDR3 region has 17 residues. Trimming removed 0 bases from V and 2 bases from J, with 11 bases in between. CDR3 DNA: TGTGCCAGCAGTGACTCAACCCGACTTACTGGGGCCAACGTCCTGACTTTC. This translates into CASSDSTRLTGANVLTF.

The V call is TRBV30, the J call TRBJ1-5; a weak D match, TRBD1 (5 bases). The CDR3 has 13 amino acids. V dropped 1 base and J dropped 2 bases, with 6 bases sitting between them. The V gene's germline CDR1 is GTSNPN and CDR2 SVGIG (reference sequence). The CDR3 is CAWSAGGNQPQHF. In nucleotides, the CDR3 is TGTGCCTGGAGTGCGGGGGGCAATCAGCCCCAGCATTTT.

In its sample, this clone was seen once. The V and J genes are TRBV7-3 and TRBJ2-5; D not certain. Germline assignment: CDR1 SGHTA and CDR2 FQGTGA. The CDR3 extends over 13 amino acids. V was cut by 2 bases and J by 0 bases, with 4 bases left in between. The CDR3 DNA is TGTGCCAGCAGCTTACAGAACCAAGAGACCCAGTACTTC. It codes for CASSLQNQETQYF.

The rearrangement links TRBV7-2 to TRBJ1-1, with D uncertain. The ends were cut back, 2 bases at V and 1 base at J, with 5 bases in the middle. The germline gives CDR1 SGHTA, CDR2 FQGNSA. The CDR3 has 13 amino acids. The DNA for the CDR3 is TGTGCCAGCAGCTTAATTAAGAACACTGAAGCTTTCTTT. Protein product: CASSLIKNTEAFF.

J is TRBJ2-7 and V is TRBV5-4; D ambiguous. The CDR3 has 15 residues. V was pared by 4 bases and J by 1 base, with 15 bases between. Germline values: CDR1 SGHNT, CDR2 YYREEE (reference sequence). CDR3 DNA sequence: TGTGCCAGCAGCCCGACACAGCAAAAATCCTACGAGCAGTACTTC. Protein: CASSPTQQKSYEQYF.

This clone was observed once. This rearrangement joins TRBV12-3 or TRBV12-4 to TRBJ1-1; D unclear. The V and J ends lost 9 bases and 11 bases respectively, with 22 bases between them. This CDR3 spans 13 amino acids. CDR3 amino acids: CARGAAGLLRAFF. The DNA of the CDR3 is TGTGCCAGGGGAGCGGCGGGCCTATTGAGGGCTTTCTTT.

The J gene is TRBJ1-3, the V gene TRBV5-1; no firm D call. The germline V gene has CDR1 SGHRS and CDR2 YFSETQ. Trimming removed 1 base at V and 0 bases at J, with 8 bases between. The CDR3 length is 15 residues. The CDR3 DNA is TGCGCCAGCAGCTTGAACGAGTTCTCTGGAAACACCATATATTTT. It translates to CASSLNEFSGNTIYF. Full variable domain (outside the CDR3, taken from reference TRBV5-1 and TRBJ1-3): KAGVTQTPRYLIKTRGQQVTLSCSPISGHRSVSWYQQTPGQGLQFLFEYFSETQRNKGNFPGRFSGRQFSNSRSEMNVSTLELGDSALYLCASSLNEFSGNTIYFGEGSWLTVV.

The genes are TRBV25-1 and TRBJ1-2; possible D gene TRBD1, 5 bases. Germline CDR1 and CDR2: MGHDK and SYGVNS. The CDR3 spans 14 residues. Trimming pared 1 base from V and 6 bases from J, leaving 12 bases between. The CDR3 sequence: CASSESATVHGYTF. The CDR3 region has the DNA TGTGCCAGCAGTGAATCAGCGACAGTACATGGCTACACCTTC.

In nucleotides, the CDR3 is TGTGCCAGCAGTTACTATTTGCAGGGGGTTCCGCATTTCGAAAGGTTACTCGAGCAGTACTTC. Amino acids: CASSYYLQGVPHFERLLEQYF. The rearrangement joins TRBV6-7 to TRBJ2-7, with 7 positions matching TRBD1. TRBV6-7 belongs to the ORF category, with a function that is uncertain. Trimming removed 1 base from V and 6 bases from J; junction bases left unmatched: 27. The CDR3 is 21 amino acids.

The CDR3 DNA reads as TGTGCCACCAGACCGGGACAGGACACCGGGGAGCTGTTTTTT. It specifies CATRPGQDTGELFF. The chain combines TRBV24-1 with TRBJ2-2; 8 bases line up with TRBD1. CDR3 length equals 14 residues. The V segment lost 7 bases and the J segment 3 bases; nucleotides outside the gene matches: 3. Germline assignment: CDR1 KGHDR and CDR2 SFDVKD.

For the CDR3, the DNA is TGTGCCAGCAGCCGGGTAAAGAGAGGAATCAGGGTGTCCTACGAGCAGTACTTC. Its protein is CASSRVKRGIRVSYEQYF. The V call is TRBV14, the J call TRBJ2-7; D perhaps matches TRBD1 (5 bases). Germline lookup yields CDR1 SGHDN and CDR2 FVKESK. Trimming shortened V by 4 bases and J by 1 base, and 23 bases separated the two germline ends. The CDR3 runs 18 residues.

This CDR3 reads CASSEPPRLRDRGNEKLFF. The DNA for the CDR3 is TGTGCCAGCAGTGAACCTCCCCGCTTACGGGACAGGGGAAATGAAAAACTGTTTTTT. The V call is TRBV6-1, the J call TRBJ1-4; 10 bases are a match to TRBD1. Germline V gene lookup returns CDR1 MNHNS and CDR2 SASEGT. Trimming cost V 2 bases and J 5 bases; bases outside gene matches: 14. There are 19 residues in the CDR3.

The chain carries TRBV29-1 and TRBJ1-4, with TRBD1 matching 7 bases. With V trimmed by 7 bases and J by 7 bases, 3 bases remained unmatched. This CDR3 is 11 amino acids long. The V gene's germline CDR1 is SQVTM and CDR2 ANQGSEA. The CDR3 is CSAGTVEKLFF. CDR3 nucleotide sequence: TGCAGCGCTGGGACAGTTGAAAAACTGTTTTTT.

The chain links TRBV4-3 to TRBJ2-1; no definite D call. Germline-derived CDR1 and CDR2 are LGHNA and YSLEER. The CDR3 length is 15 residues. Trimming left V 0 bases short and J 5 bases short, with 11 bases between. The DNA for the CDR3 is TGCGCCAGCAGCCAAGACACCCAATTAGACAATGAGCAGTTCTTC. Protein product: CASSQDTQLDNEQFF.

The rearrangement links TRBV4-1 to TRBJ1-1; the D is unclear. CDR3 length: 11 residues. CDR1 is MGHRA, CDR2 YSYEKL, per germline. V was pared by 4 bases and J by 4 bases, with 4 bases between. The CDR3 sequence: CASSRSTEAFF. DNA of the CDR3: TGCGCCAGCAGCCGGAGCACTGAAGCTTTCTTT.

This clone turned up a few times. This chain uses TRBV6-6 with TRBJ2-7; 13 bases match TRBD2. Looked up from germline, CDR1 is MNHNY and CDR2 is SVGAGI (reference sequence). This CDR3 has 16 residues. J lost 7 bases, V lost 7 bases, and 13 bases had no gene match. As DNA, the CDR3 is TGTGCCAGCAACACCCCGCCGGGACTAGCGGGACAAGAGCAGTACTTC. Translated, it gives CASNTPPGLAGQEQYF.

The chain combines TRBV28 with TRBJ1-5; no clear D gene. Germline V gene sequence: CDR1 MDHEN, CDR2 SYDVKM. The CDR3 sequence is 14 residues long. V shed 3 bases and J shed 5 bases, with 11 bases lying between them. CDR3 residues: CASSFGNLDQPQHF. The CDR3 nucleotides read TGTGCCAGCAGTTTCGGGAACTTAGATCAGCCCCAGCATTTT.

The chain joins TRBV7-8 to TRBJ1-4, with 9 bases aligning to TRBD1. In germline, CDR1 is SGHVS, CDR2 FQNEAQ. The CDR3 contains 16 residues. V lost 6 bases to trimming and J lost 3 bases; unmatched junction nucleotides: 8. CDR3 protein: CASSRVTGGPNEKLFF. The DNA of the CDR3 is TGTGCCAGCAGTCGCGTGACAGGGGGTCCTAATGAAAAACTGTTTTTT. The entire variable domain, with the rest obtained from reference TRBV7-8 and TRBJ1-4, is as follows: GAGVSQSPRYKVAKRGQDVALRCDPISGHVSLFWYQQALGQGPEFLTYFQNEAQLDKSGLPSDRFFAERPEGSVSTLKIQRTQQEDSAVYLCASSRVTGGPNEKLFFGSGTQLSVL.